Presented here are 26 T cell receptor beta chains from one specimen sequenced in a study of T cells after yellow fever vaccination. TCRdb analysed the 5' RACE reads with MiXCR anew, one entry per CDR3 protein. The data contain approximately 550,000 distinct CDR3 sequences, roughly 21% of them singletons. This specimen consisted of PBMCs, obtained 15 days after the yellow fever booster vaccination. These receptors all stem from a man aged 25-45 years who received the YFV17D yellow fever vaccine.

This clonotype turned up a few times. The chain links TRBV5-1 to TRBJ2-2; no definite D call. CDR1 is SGHRS and CDR2 is YFSETQ in the germline V gene. V shed 2 bases and J shed 1 base, with 9 bases lying between them. The CDR3 loop spans 15 amino acids. CDR3 in DNA: TGCGCCAGCAGCTTCTCAGGATTGAACACCGGGGAGCTGTTTTTT. Translation gives CASSFSGLNTGELFF.

This clonotype has a handful of counts. This chain joins TRBV5-1 and TRBJ2-7; 10 bases align to TRBD2. The CDR3 is made up of 15 amino acids. Germline V gives CDR1 SGHRS, CDR2 YFSETQ. J was trimmed by 7 bases and V by 0 bases; bases with no gene match: 7. The CDR3 DNA reads as TGCGCCAGCAGCTTGGGGACTAGCGGCCTCGGGGAGCAGTACTTC. Residues: CASSLGTSGLGEQYF.

This clonotype was counted between two and nine times. The J gene is TRBJ2-3, the V gene TRBV25-1; 10 bases are a match to TRBD2. CDR3 size: 16 residues. CDR1 and CDR2 from the germline V gene are MGHDK and SYGVNS. The V and J ends lost 4 bases and 4 bases, in that order; junction bases with no gene match: 8. The CDR3 DNA reads as TGTGCCAGCAGTGCTACCGGGACTAGCGTATCAGATACGCAGTATTTT. The encoded protein is CASSATGTSVSDTQYF.

Turning to this clonotype: In this CDR3 the conserved last residue, phenylalanine or tryptophan, is missing, so a read error is likely. The CDR3 sequence is CASSLRARGNNEQFS. DNA of the CDR3: TGCGCCAGCAGCTTGCGGGCCAGGGGGAATAATGAGCAGTTCTCC. This chain joins TRBV5-1 and TRBJ2-1, with 7 bases lining up with TRBD1. Trimming took 1 base from V and 7 from J; bases not matched to a gene: 8. The CDR3 length is 15 residues. The germline CDR1 and CDR2 sequences are SGHRS and YFSETQ.

The chain's CDR3 is CASSLRLATYNEQFF. The CDR3 bases are TGTGCCAGCAGCTTACGACTAGCAACCTACAATGAGCAGTTCTTC. The genes are TRBV7-3 and TRBJ2-1; 7 nucleotides match TRBD2. Germline V gives CDR1 SGHTA, CDR2 FQGTGA. There are 15 residues in the CDR3. J lost 2 bases, V lost 2 bases, and 3 bases had no gene match. The variable domain in full, completed from reference TRBV7-3 and TRBJ2-1, reads GAGVSQTPSNKVTEKGKYVELRCDPISGHTALYWYRQSLGQGPEFLIYFQGTGAADDSGLPNDRFFAVRPEGSVSTLKIQRTERGDSAVYLCASSLRLATYNEQFFGPGTRLTVL.

The rearrangement links TRBV20-1 to TRBJ2-7; no firm D call. This CDR3 contains 13 residues. CDR1 and CDR2 from the germline V gene are DFQATT and SNEGSKA (reference sequence). Trimming cost V 1 base and J 6 bases, with 13 bases left between them. The CDR3 bases are TGCAGTGCTAGAGTAGTGGGTTTACGCGAGCAGTACTTC. This translates into CSARVVGLREQYF.

A few counts support this clonotype. The rearrangement links TRBV15 to TRBJ2-7; D gene ambiguous. Germline V gene data show CDR1 as LNHNV and CDR2 as YYDKDF (reference sequence). The CDR3 sequence is 15 residues long. V was clipped by 0 bases and J by 4 bases, with 13 bases between them. The CDR3 loop reads CATSRDRIYKYEQYF. In nucleotides, the CDR3 is TGTGCCACCAGCAGAGATCGAATATACAAGTACGAGCAGTACTTC.

This clonotype showed up just a few times. The gene calls are TRBV2 and TRBJ1-6; D might be TRBD1 (5 bases). With 8 bases removed from V and 9 bases from J, the gap between germline ends came to 17 bases. The germline V gene has CDR1 SNHLY and CDR2 FYNNEI. The CDR3 consists of 14 residues. CDR3 sequence: CASYTTGLTSPLHF. In nucleotides, the CDR3 is TGTGCCAGCTATACGACGGGACTAACTTCACCCCTCCACTTT.

V and J are TRBV27 and TRBJ2-1; D unresolved. The length of the CDR3 is 14 residues. Germline V gene lookup returns CDR1 MNHEY and CDR2 SMNVEV (reference sequence). The V gene lost 3 bases and the J gene lost 9 bases, with 15 bases spanning the gap. CDR3 sequence reads: CASSFGRTTTEQFF. CDR3 DNA sequence: TGTGCCAGCAGTTTCGGGCGGACGACAACTGAGCAGTTCTTC.

This clonotype was seen a handful of times. The chain carries TRBV19 and TRBJ2-1; the D is unclear. The germline V gene encodes CDR1 LNHDA and CDR2 SQIVND (reference sequence). CDR3 size: 12 residues. Trimming pared 3 bases from V and 8 bases from J, leaving 8 bases between. The CDR3 DNA reads as TGTGCCAGTAGTATCGGCTTCCATGAGCAGTTCTTC. The encoded protein is CASSIGFHEQFF.

This rearrangement joins TRBV7-9 to TRBJ2-5; D perhaps matches TRBD2 (6 bases). CDR1 is SEHNR, CDR2 FQNEAQ, per germline (reference sequence). V was shortened by 4 bases and J by 3 bases, with 12 bases between the two germline ends. The CDR3 extends over 14 amino acids. The CDR3 DNA reads TGTGCCAGCAGCTGGGGACTGGCCAAAGAGACCCAGTACTTC. Its translation: CASSWGLAKETQYF.

This clonotype came up a few times. The V call is TRBV5-1, the J call TRBJ2-7; D perhaps matches TRBD1 (5 bases). Trimming took 0 bases from V and 2 from J, leaving 12 bases between them. The CDR3 has 15 amino acids. CDR1 SGHRS and CDR2 YFSETQ come from the germline V gene. The CDR3 DNA sequence: TGCGCCAGCAGCTTGGATCCAGGGTTGGCCTACGAGCAGTACTTC. Its translation: CASSLDPGLAYEQYF.

This clonotype was seen more than once but under ten times. The CDR3 is CASMEDRAWGTEAFF. CDR3 DNA sequence: TGCGCCAGCATGGAAGACAGGGCTTGGGGCACTGAAGCTTTCTTT. This sequence joins TRBV5-1 and TRBJ1-1; 7 bases are shared with TRBD1. Looked up from germline, CDR1 is SGHRS and CDR2 is YFSETQ. The junction had 12 bases not matched to a gene; V was cut back by 6 bases and J by 4 bases. The length of the CDR3 is 15 residues.

The CDR3 region is CASSYRDNTEAFF. The CDR3 DNA follows: TGTGCCAGCAGTTACCGGGACAACACTGAAGCTTTCTTT. The J gene is TRBJ1-1, the V gene TRBV6-2 or TRBV6-3, with D possibly matching TRBD1 (5 bases). Trimming left V 2 bases short and J 2 bases short, with 6 bases between. CDR3 length equals 13 residues. CDR1 and CDR2 from the germline V gene are MNHEY and SVGEGT.

The chain couples TRBV20-1 to TRBJ2-7, with 8 bases matching TRBD2. With 6 bases clipped from V and 3 bases from J, the junction kept 10 bases outside the gene matches. CDR1 DFQATT and CDR2 SNEGSKA come from the germline V gene (reference sequence). The CDR3 totals 14 residues. The CDR3 DNA reads TGCAGTGCAGTTCGTGGACTAGCAGACTACGAGCAGTACTTC. Protein: CSAVRGLADYEQYF.

The chain links TRBV5-1 to TRBJ2-7; D is uncertain. Germline CDR1 and CDR2: SGHRS and YFSETQ. The CDR3 is 14 residues long. V lost 0 bases to trimming and J lost 2 bases, with 9 bases between them. The CDR3 region is CASSLELRPYEQYF. The CDR3 DNA is TGCGCCAGCAGCTTGGAACTACGCCCCTACGAGCAGTACTTC.

The rearrangement links TRBV27 to TRBJ1-5; 8 bases map to TRBD1. V dropped 5 bases and J dropped 5; count of bases not matched to a gene: 5. The CDR3 sequence is 14 residues long. From germline, CDR1 is MNHEY and CDR2 SMNVEV (reference sequence). The CDR3 sequence: CASSGTGDHQPQHF. The DNA for the CDR3 is TGTGCCAGCAGTGGGACAGGCGACCATCAGCCCCAGCATTTT.

The genes are TRBV14 and TRBJ2-1; 8 bases map to TRBD2. The trim removed 4 bases at V and 10 bases at J, leaving 9 bases unmatched. The CDR3 is 14 amino acids. Germline V gene sequence: CDR1 SGHDN, CDR2 FVKESK. The CDR3 is CASSPRGLAGEQFF. CDR3 DNA: TGTGCCAGCAGCCCCCGCGGACTAGCCGGGGAGCAGTTCTTC.

The chain carries TRBV5-1 and TRBJ1-2, with D tentatively TRBD1 (5 bases). CDR3 length: 17 amino acids. V lost 0 bases and J 4 bases, leaving 19 bases between the germline ends. Germline V gives CDR1 SGHRS, CDR2 YFSETQ. Here the CDR3 reads CASSLATGVQQIYGYTF. The CDR3 DNA reads as TGCGCCAGCAGCTTGGCCACAGGTGTACAACAGATCTATGGCTACACCTTC.

This chain connects TRBV19 to TRBJ2-7; tentatively, D is TRBD2 (5 bases). Per germline, CDR1 LNHDA and CDR2 SQIVND (reference sequence). Trimming shortened V by 5 bases and J by 0 bases, and 8 bases separated the two germline ends. The CDR3 is 13 amino acids. The DNA of the CDR3 is TGTGCCAGTAGTGAGGACTTCTCCTACGAGCAGTACTTC. Amino acid sequence: CASSEDFSYEQYF.

The rearrangement uses TRBV7-2 and TRBJ2-5, with D unresolved. This CDR3 has 14 amino acids. V lost 0 bases, J lost 0 bases, and 5 bases lay in between. From germline, CDR1 is SGHTA and CDR2 FQGNSA. This CDR3 is CASSLAVYQETQYF. The CDR3 DNA follows: TGTGCCAGCAGCTTAGCGGTGTACCAAGAGACCCAGTACTTC. The entire variable domain, with the rest obtained from reference TRBV7-2 and TRBJ2-5, is as follows: GAGVSQSPSNKVTEKGKDVELRCDPISGHTALYWYRQSLGQGLEFLIYFQGNSAPDKSGLPSDRFSAERTGGSVSTLTIQRTQQEDSAVYLCASSLAVYQETQYFGPGTRLLVL.

The chain is built from TRBV18 and TRBJ1-6; perhaps TRBD1 as D (5 bases). The CDR3 has 13 residues. Deletions cut 4 bases from V and 7 bases from J, with 8 bases between. From germline, CDR1 is KGHSH and CDR2 LQKENI. This CDR3 reads CASSRQGNSPLHF. The CDR3 DNA follows: TGTGCCAGCTCACGGCAGGGAAATTCACCCCTCCACTTT.

The chain carries TRBV7-9 and TRBJ2-7; 8 bases match TRBD2. The length of the CDR3 is 15 residues. Trimming removed 3 bases from V and 3 bases from J; junction bases left unmatched: 7. From germline, CDR1 is SEHNR and CDR2 FQNEAQ (reference sequence). CDR3 protein: CASSFSGDQFYEQYF. The CDR3, as DNA: TGTGCCAGCAGCTTTAGCGGGGACCAATTCTACGAGCAGTACTTC.

The rearrangement uses TRBV10-3 and TRBJ2-2; possibly TRBD2 for D (6 bases). Trimming left V 2 bases short and J 2 bases short, with 12 bases between. The CDR3 extends over 16 amino acids. Per the germline V gene, CDR1 is ENHRY and CDR2 is SYGVKD. For the CDR3, the DNA is TGTGCCATCAGTGAGGCCCTCGGGGGAAACACCGGGGAGCTGTTTTTT. Protein: CAISEALGGNTGELFF.

Written as DNA, the CDR3 is TGCAGTGCTAGAGGGTATTACGACAGCACAGATACGCAGTATTTT. As protein: CSARGYYDSTDTQYF. The chain combines TRBV20-1 with TRBJ2-3; D unclear. Germline V gene lookup returns CDR1 DFQATT and CDR2 SNEGSKA (reference sequence). V was clipped by 1 base and J by 0 bases, with 11 bases between them. This CDR3 has 15 residues.

This clonotype has only a few counts. The chain couples TRBV6-5 to TRBJ2-2; 9 bases map to TRBD1. CDR1 MNHEY and CDR2 SVGAGI come from the germline V gene. The CDR3 extends over 16 amino acids. V was clipped by 5 bases and J by 3 bases; unmatched bases: 7. The CDR3 nucleotides are TGTGCCAGCAGTACCCGACAGGGGGGGGACACCGGGGAGCTGTTTTTT. Amino acid sequence: CASSTRQGGDTGELFF.